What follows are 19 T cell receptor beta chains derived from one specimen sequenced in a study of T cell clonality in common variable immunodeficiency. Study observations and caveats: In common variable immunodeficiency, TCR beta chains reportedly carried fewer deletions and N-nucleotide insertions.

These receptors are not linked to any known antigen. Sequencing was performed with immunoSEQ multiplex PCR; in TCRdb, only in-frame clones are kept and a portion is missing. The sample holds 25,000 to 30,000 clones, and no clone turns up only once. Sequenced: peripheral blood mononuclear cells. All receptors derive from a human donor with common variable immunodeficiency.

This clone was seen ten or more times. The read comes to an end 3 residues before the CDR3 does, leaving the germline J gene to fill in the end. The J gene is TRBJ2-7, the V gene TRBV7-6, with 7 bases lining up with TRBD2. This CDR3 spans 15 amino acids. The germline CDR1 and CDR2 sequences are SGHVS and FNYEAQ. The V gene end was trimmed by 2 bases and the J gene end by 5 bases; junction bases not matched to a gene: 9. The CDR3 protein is CASSLTWGGSDEQYF. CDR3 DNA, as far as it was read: TGTGCCAGCAGCTTAACATGGGGGGGGAGCGACGAG.

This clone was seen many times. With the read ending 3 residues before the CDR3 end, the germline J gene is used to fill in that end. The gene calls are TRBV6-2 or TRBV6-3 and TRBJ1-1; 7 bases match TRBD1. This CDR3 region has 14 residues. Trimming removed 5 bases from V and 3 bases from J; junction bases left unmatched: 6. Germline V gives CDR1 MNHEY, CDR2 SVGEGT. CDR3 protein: CASSRNRGYTEAFF. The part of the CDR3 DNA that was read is TGTGCCAGCAGTCGAAACAGGGGCTACACTGAA.

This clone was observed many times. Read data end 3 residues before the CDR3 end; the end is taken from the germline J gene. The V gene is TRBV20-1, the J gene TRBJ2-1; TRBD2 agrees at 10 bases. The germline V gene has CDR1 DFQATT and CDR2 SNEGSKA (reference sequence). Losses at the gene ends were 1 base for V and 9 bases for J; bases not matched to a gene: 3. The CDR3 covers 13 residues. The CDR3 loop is CSARVSGGIEQFF. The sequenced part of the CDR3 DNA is TGCAGTGCTAGAGTTAGCGGGGGGATTGAG.

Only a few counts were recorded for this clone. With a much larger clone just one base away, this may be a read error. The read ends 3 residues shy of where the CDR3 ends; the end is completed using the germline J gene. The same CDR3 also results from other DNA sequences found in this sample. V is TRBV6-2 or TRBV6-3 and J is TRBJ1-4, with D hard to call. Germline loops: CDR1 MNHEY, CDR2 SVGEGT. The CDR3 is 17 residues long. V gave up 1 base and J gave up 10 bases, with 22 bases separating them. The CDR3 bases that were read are TGTGCCAGCAGTTACTTTTTTTCGAGGACTCCTCGGGGAAAA. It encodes CASSYFFSRTPRGK. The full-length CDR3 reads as CASSYFFSRTPRGKLFF.

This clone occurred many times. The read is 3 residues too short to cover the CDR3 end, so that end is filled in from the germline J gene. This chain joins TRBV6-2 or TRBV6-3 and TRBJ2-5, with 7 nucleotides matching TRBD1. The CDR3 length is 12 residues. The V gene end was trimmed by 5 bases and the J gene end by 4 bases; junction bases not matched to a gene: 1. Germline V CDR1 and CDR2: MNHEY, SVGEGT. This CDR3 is CASSNRGETQYF. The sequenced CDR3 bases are TGTGCCAGCAGTAACAGGGGAGAGACC.

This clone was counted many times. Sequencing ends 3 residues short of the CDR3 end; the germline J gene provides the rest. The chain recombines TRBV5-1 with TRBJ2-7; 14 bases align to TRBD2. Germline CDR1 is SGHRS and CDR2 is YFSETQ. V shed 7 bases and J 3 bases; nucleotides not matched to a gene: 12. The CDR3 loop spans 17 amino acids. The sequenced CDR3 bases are TGCGCCAGCGCGACAGGACTAGCGGGAGGTGCAGGCTACGAG. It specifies CASATGLAGGAGYE. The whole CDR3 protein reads CASATGLAGGAGYEQYF.

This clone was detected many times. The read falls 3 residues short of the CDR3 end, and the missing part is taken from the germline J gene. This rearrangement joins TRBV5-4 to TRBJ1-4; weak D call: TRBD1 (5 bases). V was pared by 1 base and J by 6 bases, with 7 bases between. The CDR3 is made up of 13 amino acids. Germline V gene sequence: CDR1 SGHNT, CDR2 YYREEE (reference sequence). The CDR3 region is CASSLLGDEKLFF. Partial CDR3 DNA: TGTGCCAGCAGCTTGTTAGGGGATGAAAAA.

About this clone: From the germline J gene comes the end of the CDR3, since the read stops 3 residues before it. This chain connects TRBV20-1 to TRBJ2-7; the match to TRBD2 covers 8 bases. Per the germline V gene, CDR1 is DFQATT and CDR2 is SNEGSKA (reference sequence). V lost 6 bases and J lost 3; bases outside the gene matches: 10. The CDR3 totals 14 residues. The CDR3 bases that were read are TGCAGTGCCAATCGGGCGGGAGGAGTCTACGAG. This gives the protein CSANRAGGVYE. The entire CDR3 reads CSANRAGGVYEQYF.

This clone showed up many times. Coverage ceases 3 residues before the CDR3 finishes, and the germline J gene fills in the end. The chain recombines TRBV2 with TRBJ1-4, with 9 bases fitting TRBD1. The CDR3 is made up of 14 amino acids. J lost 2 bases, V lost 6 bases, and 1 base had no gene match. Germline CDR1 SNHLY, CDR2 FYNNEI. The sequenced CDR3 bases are TGTGCCAGCAGGGGACAGGGCACTAATGAAAAA. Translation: CASRGQGTNEK. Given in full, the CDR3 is CASRGQGTNEKLFF.

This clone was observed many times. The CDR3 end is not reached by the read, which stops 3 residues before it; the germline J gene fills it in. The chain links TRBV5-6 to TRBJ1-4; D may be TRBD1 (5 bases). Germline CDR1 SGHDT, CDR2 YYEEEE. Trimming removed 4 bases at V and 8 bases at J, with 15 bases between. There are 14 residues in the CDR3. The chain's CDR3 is CASSPTVPTEKLFF. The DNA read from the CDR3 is TGTGCCAGCAGCCCGACAGTCCCCACCGAAAAA. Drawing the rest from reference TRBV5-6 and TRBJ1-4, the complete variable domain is DAGVTQSPTHLIKTRGQQVTLRCSPKSGHDTVSWYQQALGQGPQFIFQYYEEEERQRGNFPDRFSGHQFPNYSSELNVNALLLGDSALYLCASSPTVPTEKLFFGSGTQLSVL.

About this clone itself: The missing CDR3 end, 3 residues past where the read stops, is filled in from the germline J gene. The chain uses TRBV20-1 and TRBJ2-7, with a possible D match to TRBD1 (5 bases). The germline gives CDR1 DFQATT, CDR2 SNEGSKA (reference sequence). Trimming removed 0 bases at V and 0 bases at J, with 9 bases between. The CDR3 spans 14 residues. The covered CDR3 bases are TGCAGTGCTAGAGACCCCAGGGTCTCCTACGAG. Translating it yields CSARDPRVSYE. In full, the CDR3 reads CSARDPRVSYEQYF.

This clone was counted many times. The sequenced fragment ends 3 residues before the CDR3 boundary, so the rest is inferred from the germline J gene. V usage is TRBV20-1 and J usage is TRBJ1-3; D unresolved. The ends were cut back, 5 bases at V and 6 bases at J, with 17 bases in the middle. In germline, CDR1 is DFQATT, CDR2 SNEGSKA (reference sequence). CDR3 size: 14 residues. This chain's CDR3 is CSAVPGLSANTIYF. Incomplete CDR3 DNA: TGCAGTGCTGTCCCGGGCCTTAGCGCAAACACC.

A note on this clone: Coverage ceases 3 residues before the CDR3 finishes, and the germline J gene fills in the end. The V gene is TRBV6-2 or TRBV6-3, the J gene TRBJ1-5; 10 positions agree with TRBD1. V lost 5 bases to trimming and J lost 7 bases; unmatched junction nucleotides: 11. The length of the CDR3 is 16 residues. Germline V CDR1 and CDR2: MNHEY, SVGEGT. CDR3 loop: CASSQGPGQGEQPQHF. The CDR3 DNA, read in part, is TGTGCCAGCAGTCAAGGTCCAGGACAGGGGGAGCAGCCC.

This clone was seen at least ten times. CDR3 sequence: CASSSFSPDTQYF. The part of the CDR3 DNA that was read is TGTGCCAGTAGCTCTTTTTCCCCAGATACG. V is TRBV19 and J is TRBJ2-3; D not resolved. The read terminates 3 residues ahead of where the CDR3 ends, so the germline J gene completes it. The CDR3 has 13 amino acids. With 6 bases removed from V and 4 bases from J, the gap between germline ends came to 11 bases. CDR1 LNHDA and CDR2 SQIVND come from the germline V gene (reference sequence).

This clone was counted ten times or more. The CDR3 bases that were read are TGTGCCAGCAGCTCCCGACGGGGGGGCGGTGGC. It encodes CASSSRRGGGG. The whole CDR3 sequence reads CASSSRRGGGGYTF. This chain links TRBV7-8 with TRBJ1-2; TRBD1 is a possible D gene (6 bases). The read terminates 3 residues ahead of where the CDR3 ends, so the germline J gene completes it. Germline V gene sequence: CDR1 SGHVS, CDR2 FQNEAQ. V lost 4 bases and J 7 bases, leaving 16 bases between the germline ends. This CDR3 spans 14 amino acids.

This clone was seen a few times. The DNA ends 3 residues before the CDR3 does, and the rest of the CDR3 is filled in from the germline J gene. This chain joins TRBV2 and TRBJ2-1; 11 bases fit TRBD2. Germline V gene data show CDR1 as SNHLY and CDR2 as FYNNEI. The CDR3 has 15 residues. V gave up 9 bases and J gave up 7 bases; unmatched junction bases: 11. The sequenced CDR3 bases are TGTGCCAGGTCTAGCGGGAGGTTCGGTTCGAATGAG. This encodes CARSSGRFGSNE. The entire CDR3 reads CARSSGRFGSNEQFF.

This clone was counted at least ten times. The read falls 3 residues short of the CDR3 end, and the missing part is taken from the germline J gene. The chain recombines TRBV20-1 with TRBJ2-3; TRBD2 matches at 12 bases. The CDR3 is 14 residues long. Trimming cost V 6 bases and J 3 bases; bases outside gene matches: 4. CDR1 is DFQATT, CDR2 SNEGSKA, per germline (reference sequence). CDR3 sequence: CSAASGGETDTQYF. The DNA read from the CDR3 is TGCAGTGCCGCTAGCGGGGGGGAAACAGATACG.

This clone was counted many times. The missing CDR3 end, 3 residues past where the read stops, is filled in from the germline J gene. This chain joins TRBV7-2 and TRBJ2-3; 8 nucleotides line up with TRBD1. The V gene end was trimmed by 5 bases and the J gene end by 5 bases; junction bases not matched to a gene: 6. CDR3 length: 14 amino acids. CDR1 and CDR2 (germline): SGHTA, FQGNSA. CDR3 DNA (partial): TGTGCCAGCAGCGACAGGGGTCGGGTAGATACG. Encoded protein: CASSDRGRVDT. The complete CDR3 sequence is CASSDRGRVDTQYF.

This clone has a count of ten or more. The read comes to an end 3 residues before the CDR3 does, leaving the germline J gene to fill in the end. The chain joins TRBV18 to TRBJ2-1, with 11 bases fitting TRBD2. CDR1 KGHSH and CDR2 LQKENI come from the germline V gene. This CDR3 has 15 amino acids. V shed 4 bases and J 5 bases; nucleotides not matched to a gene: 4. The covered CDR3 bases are TGTGCCAGCTCACTAGGGACTAGCGGAAACAATGAG. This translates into CASSLGTSGNNE. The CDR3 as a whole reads CASSLGTSGNNEQFF.